This T cell receptor (beta chain) was identified in a study of blood T cells in healthy people across ages. Study results and limitations: There was no known CMV status for donors, so expanded clonotype changes were possibly confounded.

The CDR3 contains 16 residues. Per the germline V gene, CDR1 is MNHNY and CDR2 is SVGAGI (reference sequence). Next came a second PCR, run for about 6 to 12 cycles, which used a sample-barcoded 5' primer along with a J-beta primer mix. MiXCR was run by TCRdb on the 5' RACE reads, yielding one entry per CDR3 protein. The table records over 500,000 distinct CDR3 sequences, around 50% of them present only once. In the case of this clonotype: Its target is not known.

Around 10 milliliters of peripheral blood were drawn from each donor. Isolation recovered at least 6.5 million PBMCs from every sample. The chain is built from TRBV6-6 and TRBJ2-4; D is ambiguous. The DNA end favors TRBJ2-5, so the J call may be wrong. The specimen was blood. This clonotype originated in a woman of 80 years or more in good health. Here the CDR3 reads CASSFVPGGTRETQYF. For the CDR3, the DNA is TGTGCCAGCAGTTTCGTCCCGGGCGGTACGAGGGAGACCCAGTACTTC.